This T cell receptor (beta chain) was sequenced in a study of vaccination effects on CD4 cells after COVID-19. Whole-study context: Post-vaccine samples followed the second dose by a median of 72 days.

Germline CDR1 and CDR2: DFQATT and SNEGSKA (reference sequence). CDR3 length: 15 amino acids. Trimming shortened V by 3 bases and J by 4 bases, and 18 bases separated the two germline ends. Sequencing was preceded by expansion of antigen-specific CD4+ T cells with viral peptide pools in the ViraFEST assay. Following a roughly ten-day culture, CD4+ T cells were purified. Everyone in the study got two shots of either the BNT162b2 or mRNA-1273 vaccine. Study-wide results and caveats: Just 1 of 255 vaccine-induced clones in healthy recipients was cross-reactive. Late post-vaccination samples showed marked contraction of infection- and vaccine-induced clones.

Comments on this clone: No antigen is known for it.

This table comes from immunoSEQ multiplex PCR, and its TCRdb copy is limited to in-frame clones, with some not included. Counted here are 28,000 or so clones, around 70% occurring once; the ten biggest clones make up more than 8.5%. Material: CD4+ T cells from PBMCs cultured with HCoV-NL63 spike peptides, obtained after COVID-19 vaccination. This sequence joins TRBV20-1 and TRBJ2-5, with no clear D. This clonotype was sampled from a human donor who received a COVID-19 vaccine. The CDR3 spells CSASGRASRGETQYF. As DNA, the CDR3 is TGCAGTGCTAGTGGTAGGGCCTCGAGAGGAGAGACCCAGTACTTC.